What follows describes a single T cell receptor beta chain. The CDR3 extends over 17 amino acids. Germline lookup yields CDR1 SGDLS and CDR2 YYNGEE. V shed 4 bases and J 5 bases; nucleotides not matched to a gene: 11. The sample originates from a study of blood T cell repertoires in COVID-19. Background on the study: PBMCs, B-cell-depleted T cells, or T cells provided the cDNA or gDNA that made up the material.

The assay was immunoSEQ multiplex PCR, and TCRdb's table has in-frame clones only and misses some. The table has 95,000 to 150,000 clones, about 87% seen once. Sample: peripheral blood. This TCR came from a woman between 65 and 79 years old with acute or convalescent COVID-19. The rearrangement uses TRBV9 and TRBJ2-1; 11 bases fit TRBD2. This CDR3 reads CASSLRPGLAEHNEQFF. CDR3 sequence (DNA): TGTGCCAGCAGCTTACGGCCGGGACTAGCGGAACACAATGAGCAGTTCTTC.